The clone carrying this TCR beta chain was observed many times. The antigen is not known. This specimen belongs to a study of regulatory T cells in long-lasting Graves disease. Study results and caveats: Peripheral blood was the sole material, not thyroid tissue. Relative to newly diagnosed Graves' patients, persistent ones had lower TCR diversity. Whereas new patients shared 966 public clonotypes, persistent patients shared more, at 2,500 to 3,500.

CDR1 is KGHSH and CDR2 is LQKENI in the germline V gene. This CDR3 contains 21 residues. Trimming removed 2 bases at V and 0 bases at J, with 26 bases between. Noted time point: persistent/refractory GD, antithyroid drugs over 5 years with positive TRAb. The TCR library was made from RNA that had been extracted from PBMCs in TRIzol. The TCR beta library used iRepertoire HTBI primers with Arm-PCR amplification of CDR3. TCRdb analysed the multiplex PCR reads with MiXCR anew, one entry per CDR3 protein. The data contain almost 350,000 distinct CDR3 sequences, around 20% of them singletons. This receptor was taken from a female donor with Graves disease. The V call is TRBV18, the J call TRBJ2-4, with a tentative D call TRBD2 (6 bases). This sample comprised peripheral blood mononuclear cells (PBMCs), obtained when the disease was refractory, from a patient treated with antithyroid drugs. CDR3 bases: TGTGCCAGCTCACCAGGACTACATGATAAAAGACAGATCCTAGCCAAAAACATTCAGTACTTC. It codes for CASSPGLHDKRQILAKNIQYF.